The 9 T cell receptor beta chains below all came from one sample that was sequenced in a study of metastatic and nonmetastatic thyroid tumors. Each patient went into thyroid surgery without having received any treatment. TCRdb redid the clone calls on the PCR reads using MiXCR. The sample lists tens of thousands of clones, around a quarter occurring once. The sequencing input was blood. The source of these receptors is a male donor with papillary thyroid cancer or a benign thyroid nodule (not recorded which). Some clones in this sample may be carry-over from other donors' samples.

By share, this clone counts as medium-sized. This chain links TRBV6-1 with TRBJ1-1; D is unclear. V was pared by 3 bases and J by 0 bases, with 5 bases between. This CDR3 contains 13 residues. CDR1 and CDR2 (germline): MNHNS, SASEGT. The CDR3 sequence: CASSDLLNTEAFF. The CDR3 DNA sequence: TGTGCCAGCAGTGACCTCCTGAACACTGAAGCTTTCTTT.

This clone has a handful of counts. The chain combines TRBV10-2 with TRBJ2-3; TRBD1 agrees at 7 bases. The J segment lost 5 bases and the V segment lost 5 bases, leaving 10 bases of the junction unmatched. The CDR3 contains 15 residues. CDR1 is WSHSY and CDR2 is SAAADI in the germline V gene. The CDR3: CASSPTGDTQDTQYF. The CDR3 DNA reads TGCGCCAGCAGTCCAACAGGGGACACACAAGATACGCAGTATTTT.

This clone has a handful of counts. V gene TRBV6-5 combines with J gene TRBJ1-2; D is perhaps TRBD1 (5 bases). Trimming removed 7 bases at V and 5 bases at J, with 17 bases between. The CDR3 is made up of 14 amino acids. The germline V gene encodes CDR1 MNHEY and CDR2 SVGAGI. This CDR3 reads CASNWGPTAYGYTF. Here the CDR3 DNA reads TGTGCCAGCAATTGGGGACCAACGGCTTATGGCTACACCTTC.

This clone came up a few times. The CDR3 DNA reads as TGTGCCAGCAGCTTAGCGAGGAGGGTTGGCGGCTACACCTTC. This codes for CASSLARRVGGYTF. The chain links TRBV11-3 to TRBJ1-2; no clear D. The V gene lost 1 base and the J gene lost 8 bases, with 14 bases spanning the gap. This CDR3 region has 14 residues. Per the germline V gene, CDR1 is SGHNT and CDR2 is YENEEA.

This clone was counted many times. V is TRBV20-1 and J is TRBJ2-1, with D tentatively TRBD2 (7 bases). Looked up from germline, CDR1 is DFQATT and CDR2 is SNEGSKA (reference sequence). The V end was cut by 6 bases, the J end by 0 bases, with 30 bases between. The CDR3 covers 20 residues. CDR3 nucleotides: TGCAGTGCCCGACGGGGACTGGGGGCGGGGGCTAGCGGCTCCTACAATGAGCAGTTCTTC. Its protein product is CSARRGLGAGASGSYNEQFF.

The chain combines TRBV5-1 with TRBJ2-6; TRBD1 is a possible D gene (5 bases). This CDR3 is 17 amino acids long. Per germline, CDR1 SGHRS and CDR2 YFSETQ. V was pared by 4 bases and J by 1 base, with 15 bases between. The chain's CDR3 is CASSQGVPGSGANVLTF. Written as DNA, the CDR3 is TGCGCCAGCAGCCAGGGTGTTCCGGGTTCTGGGGCCAACGTCCTGACTTTC.

The sample holds a few counts of this clone. The chain couples TRBV12-3 or TRBV12-4 to TRBJ2-1, with a weak D call TRBD2 (5 bases). V lost 5 bases and J lost 9, with 14 bases in between. CDR3 length equals 13 residues. In DNA form, the CDR3 reads TGTGCCAGCAGTCTCGGGGTAGCCGGTGAGCAGTTCTTC. Translated: CASSLGVAGEQFF.

The sample holds many counts of this clone. The gene calls are TRBV14 and TRBJ2-1, with D unresolved. Germline V gene data show CDR1 as SGHDN and CDR2 as FVKESK. V was trimmed by 8 bases and J by 4 bases, leaving 12 bases between them. CDR3 length equals 13 residues. The CDR3 bases are TGTGCCAGCTCGCGGCAGATGTACAATGAGCAGTTCTTC. It codes for CASSRQMYNEQFF.

The rearrangement joins TRBV28 to TRBJ2-7; tentatively, D is TRBD1 or TRBD2 (5 bases each). CDR3 length equals 15 residues. V lost 3 bases and J lost 1, with 13 bases in between. Germline assignment: CDR1 MDHEN and CDR2 SYDVKM. Here the CDR3 reads CASSFHSGGSYEQYF. As DNA, the CDR3 is TGTGCCAGCAGTTTCCACAGTGGGGGATCCTACGAGCAGTACTTC.